The entry below describes one T cell receptor (beta chain). The target antigen is unknown. The sample's time point: newly diagnosed GD, antithyroid drugs for less than 3 months. There was RNA extracted from PBMCs, and the TCR library was made from it. Germline assignment: CDR1 SEHNR and CDR2 FQNEAQ (reference sequence). Trimming stripped 3 bases from V and 4 bases from J, with 23 bases between. The CDR3 has 18 residues. The data stem from a study of regulatory T cells in long-lasting Graves disease. Study-level background: Graves' patients who were just diagnosed had used antithyroid drugs for under 3 months. Study conclusions and caveats: Those with persistent disease had in common more public clonotypes (approximately 2,500) than new patients (approximately 1,000). TCR diversity was lower in persistent than newly diagnosed Graves' disease. Persistent disease preferred TRBV28, TRBJ1-2 and TRBJ2-5.

Library construction for TCR beta used iRepertoire HTBI primers and Arm-PCR of CDR3 regions. One entry per CDR3 protein, called by TCRdb with MiXCR from the multiplex PCR reads. Of fewer than 350,000 distinct CDR3 sequences listed, 15% to 20% were seen once; the top ten hold 35% to 45%. This TCR was recovered from a female donor with Graves disease. The specimen comprised peripheral blood mononuclear cells (PBMCs), sampled at new diagnosis, from a patient treated with antithyroid drugs. The chain has TRBV7-9 and TRBJ2-3; D possibly corresponds to TRBD2 (6 bases). CDR3 residues: CASSLGGIGSKSADTQYF. CDR3 bases: TGTGCCAGCAGCTTGGGGGGTATTGGGAGCAAGAGTGCAGATACGCAGTATTTT.